The rows below give T cell receptor beta chains drawn from one sample of a study of OX40 agonist ivuxolimab in advanced cancers. TCRdb's table, derived via immunoSEQ multiplex PCR, lists solely in-frame clones and lacks some. The profile shows about 82,000 clones, just over 85% of them singletons. Sequences were derived from CD4+ or CD8+ T cells sorted from blood, sampled in a trial of the OX40 agonist ivuxolimab. These receptors all come from an adult with an advanced solid tumor such as melanoma, head and neck, liver or kidney cancer. The CDR3 runs from the conserved cysteine through the conserved F or W. A D gene is named only where the DNA matches it firmly.

v_gene: TRBV5-4
d_gene: NA
CDR3aa: CASSLVGQNYGYTF

v_gene: TRBV10-3
d_gene: NA
CDR3aa: CATGTRHNEQFF

v_gene: TRBV7-9
d_gene: NA
CDR3aa: CASSGMGRADEKLFF

v_gene: TRBV4-3
d_gene: TRBD2
CDR3aa: CASSHGGLAGGNTGELFF

v_gene: TRBV30
d_gene: NA
CDR3aa: CAWSVRATGNEQFF

v_gene: TRBV5-1
d_gene: NA
CDR3aa: CASSFPQETQYF

v_gene: TRBV19
d_gene: TRBD2
CDR3aa: CASSSGGETQYF

v_gene: TRBV5-4
d_gene: TRBD1
CDR3aa: CASSLATGSRTEAFF

v_gene: TRBV28
d_gene: NA
CDR3aa: CASSFVSAGRGVEQYF

v_gene: TRBV11-2
d_gene: NA
CDR3aa: CASSFSPAGSGELFF

v_gene: TRBV7-2
d_gene: NA
CDR3aa: CASSPSGGAYNEQFF

v_gene: TRBV28
d_gene: NA
CDR3aa: CASSSRLAGINEQFF

v_gene: TRBV5-1
d_gene: TRBD2
CDR3aa: CASSWASGTYEQYF

v_gene: TRBV27
d_gene: NA
CDR3aa: CAAAGDEQYF

v_gene: TRBV25-1
d_gene: NA
CDR3aa: CASSDGRVGSNQPQHF